Presented here are 20 T cell receptor beta chains from one specimen sequenced in a study of blood T cell repertoires in COVID-19. Sequencing was performed with immunoSEQ multiplex PCR; in TCRdb, only in-frame clones are kept and a portion is missing. The sample lists about 140,000 clones, roughly 80% occurring once. Sequenced sample: peripheral blood. These receptors originate from a man aged 45 to 65 with active or convalescent COVID-19.

With respect to this clone: The same CDR3 arises from other DNA sequences in this sample as well. V and J are TRBV28 and TRBJ2-7; 9 bases align to TRBD1. V dropped 5 bases and J dropped 2; count of bases not matched to a gene: 7. The CDR3 consists of 15 residues. Germline V CDR1 and CDR2: MDHEN, SYDVKM. The CDR3 loop is CASSPGTGYTYEQYF. In nucleotides, the CDR3 is TGTGCCAGCAGTCCAGGGACAGGGTATACCTACGAGCAGTACTTC.

J is TRBJ2-1 and V is TRBV28; weak D call: TRBD2 (6 bases). The CDR3 loop spans 16 amino acids. Germline CDR1 MDHEN, CDR2 SYDVKM. V lost 6 bases and J lost 4, with 19 bases in between. Written as DNA, the CDR3 is TGTGCCAGCAGCTTCACTAGGACTACAGCGTACAATGAGCAGTTCTTC. As protein: CASSFTRTTAYNEQFF.

The V call is TRBV12-3 or TRBV12-4, the J call TRBJ2-1; D gene ambiguous. This CDR3 has 12 amino acids. V dropped 5 bases and J dropped 5 bases, with 7 bases sitting between them. The CDR3, as DNA: TGTGCCAGCAGTCCCGCTAACAATGAGCAGTTCTTC. Its translation is CASSPANNEQFF.

The chain carries TRBV6-2 or TRBV6-3 and TRBJ2-3, with D perhaps matching TRBD1 (5 bases). V was trimmed by 6 bases and J by 3 bases, leaving 10 bases between them. Germline CDR1 and CDR2: MNHEY and SVGEGT. This CDR3 spans 13 amino acids. CDR3 sequence: CASSGRATDTQYF. DNA of the CDR3: TGTGCCAGCAGCGGCAGGGCTACAGATACGCAGTATTTT.

CDR3 in amino acids: CASSRLRDRPYEQYF. The CDR3 region has the DNA TGTGCCAGCAGCCGACTACGGGACAGGCCCTACGAGCAGTACTTC. The chain couples TRBV5-8 to TRBJ2-7, with 8 nucleotides matching TRBD1. The ends lost 4 bases at V and 2 bases at J; junction bases unmatched: 8. CDR1 and CDR2 from the germline V gene are SGHTS and YDEGEE. This CDR3 has 15 amino acids.

This clone was found once. The V call is TRBV7-2, the J call TRBJ2-1; 8 nucleotides align to TRBD2. The length of the CDR3 is 15 residues. The V gene's germline CDR1 is SGHTA and CDR2 FQGNSA. V dropped 1 base and J dropped 7; count of bases not matched to a gene: 6. CDR3 sequence reads: CASSLVGGANNEQFF. CDR3 sequence (DNA): TGTGCCAGCAGCTTAGTCGGGGGGGCGAATAATGAGCAGTTCTTC. The variable domain in full, completed from reference TRBV7-2 and TRBJ2-1, reads GAGVSQSPSNKVTEKGKDVELRCDPISGHTALYWYRQSLGQGLEFLIYFQGNSAPDKSGLPSDRFSAERTGGSVSTLTIQRTQQEDSAVYLCASSLVGGANNEQFFGPGTRLTVL.

This chain connects TRBV5-1 to TRBJ1-1, with 9 bases fitting TRBD1. Germline trimming cut 3 bases from V and 3 bases from J; bases unmatched to any gene: 3. The CDR3 is 14 residues long. Germline loops: CDR1 SGHRS, CDR2 YFSETQ. CDR3 protein: CASSWGQGDTEAFF. The CDR3 nucleotides read TGCGCCAGCAGCTGGGGACAGGGAGACACTGAAGCTTTCTTT. Complete variable domain (other parts from reference TRBV5-1 and TRBJ1-1): KAGVTQTPRYLIKTRGQQVTLSCSPISGHRSVSWYQQTPGQGLQFLFEYFSETQRNKGNFPGRFSGRQFSNSRSEMNVSTLELGDSALYLCASSWGQGDTEAFFGQGTRLTVV.

The chain has TRBV24-1 and TRBJ2-7; 7 positions match TRBD2. Trimming cost V 10 bases and J 4 bases; bases outside gene matches: 18. CDR1 is KGHDR, CDR2 SFDVKD, per germline. This CDR3 is 16 amino acids long. In DNA, the CDR3 is TGTGCCACTCCCGACCGCAGAGAGCGGGAATTGTACGAGCAGTACTTC. This gives the protein CATPDRRERELYEQYF.

This clone was seen once. The chain has TRBV11-3 and TRBJ2-5; perhaps TRBD1 as D (8 bases). This CDR3 has 16 amino acids. Trimming left V 4 bases short and J 5 bases short, with 20 bases between. The V gene's germline CDR1 is SGHNT and CDR2 YENEEA. In nucleotides, the CDR3 is TGTGCCAGCAGCTCACCGGGAGGACAGGGCCGGGAGACCCAGTACTTC. This encodes CASSSPGGQGRETQYF.

The chain links TRBV5-4 to TRBJ2-5; D is unresolved. This CDR3 spans 12 amino acids. The germline V gene has CDR1 SGHNT and CDR2 YYREEE (reference sequence). Trimming stripped 4 bases from V and 7 bases from J, with 11 bases between. The CDR3 region has the DNA TGTGCCAGCAGCCCTAACCCGGGGACCCAGTACTTC. Encoded protein: CASSPNPGTQYF.

CDR3 in amino acids: CASSFRGNNQPQHF. DNA for the CDR3: TGTGCCAGCAGCTTCCGGGGGAACAATCAGCCCCAGCATTTT. The chain has TRBV5-6 and TRBJ1-5, with D perhaps TRBD1 (5 bases). The CDR3 spans 14 residues. V shed 2 bases and J shed 3 bases, with 9 bases lying between them. Germline values: CDR1 SGHDT, CDR2 YYEEEE.

This clone showed up just a few times. The genes are TRBV6-6 and TRBJ2-7; tentative D call: TRBD1 (6 bases). With 6 bases removed from V and 1 base from J, the gap between germline ends came to 16 bases. Germline lookup yields CDR1 MNHNY and CDR2 SVGAGI (reference sequence). This CDR3 comprises 15 residues. CDR3 amino acids: CASSPGRGFSYEQYF. The CDR3 coding sequence is TGTGCCAGCAGCCCTGGCAGGGGCTTTTCCTACGAGCAGTACTTC.

This clone was seen just once. The chain couples TRBV24-1 to TRBJ2-1; possibly TRBD2 for D (6 bases). This CDR3 has 15 amino acids. V was pared by 3 bases and J by 5 bases, with 13 bases between. The germline gives CDR1 KGHDR, CDR2 SFDVKD. This CDR3 reads CATSDVGDFNNEQFF. The CDR3 DNA sequence: TGTGCCACCAGTGATGTAGGGGACTTTAACAATGAGCAGTTCTTC.

The chain couples TRBV24-1 to TRBJ2-2; TRBD1 matches 9 bases. V shed 4 bases, J shed 5 bases, and the junction held 7 bases outside the gene matches. Germline CDR1 is KGHDR and CDR2 is SFDVKD. The CDR3 covers 16 residues. This chain's CDR3 is CATSDLIGQGTGELFF. As DNA, the CDR3 is TGTGCCACCAGTGACCTAATTGGACAGGGGACCGGGGAGCTGTTTTTT.

The rearrangement joins TRBV5-1 to TRBJ2-7, with TRBD2 matching 7 bases. CDR1 SGHRS and CDR2 YFSETQ come from the germline V gene. The CDR3 totals 15 residues. The V gene end was trimmed by 4 bases and the J gene end by 2 bases; junction bases not matched to a gene: 9. The CDR3 DNA reads as TGCGCCAGCAGCCTGTCGGCTAGCGGCACCTACGAGCAGTACTTC. The encoded protein is CASSLSASGTYEQYF.

The V gene is TRBV6-5, the J gene TRBJ1-1, with D possibly being TRBD1 (5 bases). Per the germline V gene, CDR1 is MNHEY and CDR2 is SVGAGI. The V and J ends lost 2 bases and 4 bases respectively, with 8 bases between them. CDR3 length: 13 amino acids. The CDR3 region is CASSYTQVTEAFF. The CDR3 DNA follows: TGTGCCAGCAGTTACACACAGGTCACTGAAGCTTTCTTT.

The chain links TRBV27 to TRBJ1-1; 9 nucleotides match TRBD1. The CDR3 covers 15 residues. Germline trimming cut 6 bases from V and 2 bases from J; bases unmatched to any gene: 7. Germline V lookup: CDR1 MNHEY, CDR2 SMNVEV (reference sequence). The CDR3 coding sequence is TGTGCCAGCAGCGCCCCGGGACAGGGTAACACTGAAGCTTTCTTT. It is translated as CASSAPGQGNTEAFF.

The chain couples TRBV20-1 to TRBJ2-7; perhaps TRBD2 as D (6 bases). CDR3 length: 15 amino acids. The germline V gene has CDR1 DFQATT and CDR2 SNEGSKA (reference sequence). V lost 4 bases to trimming and J lost 2 bases, with 18 bases between them. The CDR3 sequence: CSATDLTRPTYEQYF. CDR3 in DNA: TGCAGTGCTACTGACCTGACTAGACCAACCTACGAGCAGTACTTC.

This clone was found many times. The J gene is TRBJ2-1, the V gene TRBV6-5, with a possible D match to TRBD2 (6 bases). Trimming took off 2 bases at V and 10 bases at J, with 9 bases between the two ends. The CDR3 is made up of 12 amino acids. Germline CDR1 MNHEY, CDR2 SVGAGI. The CDR3 sequence: CASSYVGGEQFF. The CDR3 coding sequence is TGTGCCAGCAGTTACGTAGGAGGGGAGCAGTTCTTC.

The CDR3, as DNA: TGTGCCAGCAGTTATAGATTAGGAGGGCTCACCGGGGAGCTGTTTTTT. Protein product: CASSYRLGGLTGELFF. This chain connects TRBV27 to TRBJ2-2; D might be TRBD2 (6 bases). With 4 bases removed from V and 4 bases from J, the gap between germline ends came to 16 bases. This CDR3 region has 16 residues. CDR1 and CDR2 (germline): MNHEY, SMNVEV (reference sequence).